A single sample gave rise to the 23 T cell receptor beta chains below, sequenced in a study of T cell responses to AZD1222 COVID-19 vaccine. TCRdb's copy holds only in-frame clones and misses some; the assay was immunoSEQ multiplex PCR. The profile shows around 85,000 clones, 86% of them singletons. This specimen consisted of peripheral blood, obtained on day 0 of AZD1222 vaccination. The receptors shown here come from an adult in good health.

This rearrangement joins TRBV19 to TRBJ2-1; 7 bases agree with TRBD2. V was clipped by 5 bases and J by 4 bases; unmatched bases: 14. CDR1 and CDR2 (germline): LNHDA, SQIVND (reference sequence). The CDR3 has 17 residues. CDR3 loop: CASSQPSGGGIYNEQFF. CDR3 sequence (DNA): TGTGCCAGTAGTCAGCCTAGCGGTGGGGGAATTTACAATGAGCAGTTCTTC.

The rearrangement joins TRBV2 to TRBJ2-1, with 10 bases identical to TRBD2. Trimming cost V 3 bases and J 4 bases; bases outside gene matches: 3. The CDR3 contains 15 residues. Germline V gene data show CDR1 as SNHLY and CDR2 as FYNNEI. CDR3 DNA: TGTGCCAGCAGTGATGCTAGCGGGGGTTACAATGAGCAGTTCTTC. As protein: CASSDASGGYNEQFF.

Turning to this clone: Other DNA sequences from this sample encode an identical CDR3 as well. The chain employs TRBV30 and TRBJ1-4; D remains ambiguous. Germline values: CDR1 GTSNPN, CDR2 SVGIG (reference sequence). The CDR3 extends over 12 amino acids. The V gene lost 5 bases and the J gene lost 8 bases, with 12 bases spanning the gap. The CDR3 sequence is CAWSTLREKLFF. The CDR3 nucleotides are TGTGCCTGGTCAACCTTAAGGGAAAAACTGTTTTTT.

The V gene is TRBV19, the J gene TRBJ1-5; no clear D gene. The CDR3 loop spans 16 amino acids. V shed 3 bases and J shed 3 bases, with 15 bases lying between them. Germline loops: CDR1 LNHDA, CDR2 SQIVND (reference sequence). CDR3 loop: CASSIGSRGNNQPQHF. CDR3 bases: TGTGCCAGTAGTATCGGTTCAAGAGGGAACAATCAGCCCCAGCATTTT.

The genes are TRBV5-1 and TRBJ1-1; tentative D call: TRBD1 (5 bases). Germline V gene data show CDR1 as SGHRS and CDR2 as YFSETQ. The CDR3 consists of 13 residues. V was cut by 3 bases and J by 6 bases, with 12 bases left in between. CDR3 bases: TGCGCCAGCAGCTCCCATCCGGGGGCTGAAGCTTTCTTT. Translation gives CASSSHPGAEAFF.

This clone was seen more than once but under ten times. The chain carries TRBV11-2 and TRBJ1-5, with a tentative D call TRBD1 (6 bases). Germline lookup yields CDR1 SGHAT and CDR2 FQNNGV. Trimming stripped 4 bases from V and 6 bases from J, with 16 bases between. This CDR3 comprises 15 residues. CDR3 sequence: CASSSLQGLGQPQHF. The CDR3 DNA reads TGTGCCAGCAGCTCTTTACAGGGACTGGGTCAGCCCCAGCATTTT.

The chain employs TRBV7-2 and TRBJ2-7; TRBD1 agrees at 7 bases. Germline CDR1 is SGHTA and CDR2 is FQGNSA. Trimming took 5 bases from V and 4 from J; bases not matched to a gene: 20. The CDR3 totals 18 residues. CDR3 bases: TGTGCCAGCAGCAAGGGGATGTCCACAGGGGATCTCTCGTACGAGCAGTACTTC. This translates into CASSKGMSTGDLSYEQYF. Full variable domain (missing parts from reference TRBV7-2 and TRBJ2-7): GAGVSQSPSNKVTEKGKDVELRCDPISGHTALYWYRQSLGQGLEFLIYFQGNSAPDKSGLPSDRFSAERTGGSVSTLTIQRTQQEDSAVYLCASSKGMSTGDLSYEQYFGPGTRLTVT.

This chain connects TRBV7-3 to TRBJ2-2; D ambiguous. The CDR3 spans 12 residues. V lost 5 bases and J 6 bases, leaving 7 bases between the germline ends. Looked up from germline, CDR1 is SGHTA and CDR2 is FQGTGA. CDR3 nucleotides: TGTGCCAGCAGCCTTAGGGCCGGGGAGCTGTTTTTT. Its protein is CASSLRAGELFF.

The CDR3 DNA is TGTGCCAGCAGACCCCAGGCGGGCGCCGGGGAGCTGTTTTTT. Its protein product is CASRPQAGAGELFF. This chain joins TRBV7-9 and TRBJ2-2; D perhaps matches TRBD2 (5 bases). Germline V gives CDR1 SEHNR, CDR2 FQNEAQ (reference sequence). The CDR3 contains 14 residues. V shed 6 bases and J shed 6 bases, with 14 bases lying between them.

This chain uses TRBV29-1 with TRBJ2-1; D remains ambiguous. The CDR3 has 14 residues. The germline V gene has CDR1 SQVTM and CDR2 ANQGSEA. Trimming took off 3 bases at V and 7 bases at J, with 16 bases between the two ends. The CDR3 loop is CSVEGLELGNEQFF. The CDR3 DNA is TGCAGCGTTGAGGGTCTGGAATTAGGGAATGAGCAGTTCTTC.

The chain recombines TRBV5-5 with TRBJ1-4, with 7 bases lining up with TRBD1. V shed 1 base, J shed 7 bases, and the junction held 10 bases outside the gene matches. Per germline, CDR1 SGHKS and CDR2 YYEKEE (reference sequence). The CDR3 extends over 16 amino acids. In nucleotides, the CDR3 is TGTGCCAGCAGCTTGATCCCGGCAGGGGGTGTTGAAAAACTGTTTTTT. Protein: CASSLIPAGGVEKLFF.

This clone was found once. The chain uses TRBV11-3 and TRBJ2-1, with 10 bases identical to TRBD2. CDR3 length: 14 residues. The germline gives CDR1 SGHNT, CDR2 YENEEA. The V gene end was trimmed by 4 bases and the J gene end by 11 bases; junction bases not matched to a gene: 8. The CDR3 DNA reads TGTGCCAGCAGCTCAAGAAGCGGGAGGGGGCAGCAGTTCTTC. Protein product: CASSSRSGRGQQFF.

V is TRBV4-1 and J is TRBJ2-5; the D gene could be TRBD1 or TRBD2 (5 bases each). Germline V CDR1 and CDR2: MGHRA, YSYEKL. Between the trimmed V and J ends, which lost 1 base and 5 bases, there was a span of 23 bases. This CDR3 contains 18 residues. The CDR3 spells CASSQGLTGGFTRETQYF. The DNA for the CDR3 is TGCGCCAGCAGCCAAGGCCTAACTGGGGGATTCACGAGGGAGACCCAGTACTTC.

The chain has TRBV30 and TRBJ2-2; 9 positions match TRBD1. The CDR3 length is 16 residues. Germline V gene data show CDR1 as GTSNPN and CDR2 as SVGIG (reference sequence). The trim removed 4 bases at V and 1 base at J, leaving 7 bases unmatched. This chain's CDR3 is CAWIYKGQGNTGELFF. As DNA, the CDR3 is TGTGCCTGGATATACAAGGGACAGGGGAACACCGGGGAGCTGTTTTTT.

The gene calls are TRBV5-6 and TRBJ2-5; D gene unclear. V lost 0 bases to trimming and J lost 1 base, with 7 bases between them. The CDR3 is 14 residues long. Germline CDR1 is SGHDT and CDR2 is YYEEEE. In DNA, the CDR3 is TGTGCCAGCAGCTTGGCACAGCTCCAAGAGACCCAGTACTTC. Translating gives CASSLAQLQETQYF.

Only one count was recorded for this clone. As DNA, the CDR3 is TGTGCCAGCGGGTCGTCGGGGAGCTCACCCCTCCACTTT. Protein sequence: CASGSSGSSPLHF. The chain carries TRBV6-5 and TRBJ1-6; D is uncertain. In germline, CDR1 is MNHEY, CDR2 SVGAGI. Deletions cut 8 bases from V and 10 bases from J, with 15 bases between. This CDR3 is built from 13 residues.

A single count supports this clone. J is TRBJ1-2 and V is TRBV14; D possibly corresponds to TRBD1 (6 bases). Germline values: CDR1 SGHDN, CDR2 FVKESK. Trimming removed 4 bases from V and 7 bases from J, with 19 bases in between. The CDR3 runs to 15 residues. DNA of the CDR3: TGTGCCAGCAGCCTCTCTAGGGATAGGGGGGCTGGCTACACCTTC. Translation: CASSLSRDRGAGYTF.

CDR3: CASSPRTGGTGELFF. The CDR3 bases are TGTGCCAGCTCACCAAGGACAGGGGGGACCGGGGAGCTGTTTTTT. This sequence joins TRBV18 and TRBJ2-2; the match to TRBD1 covers 10 bases. Losses at the gene ends were 2 bases for V and 5 bases for J; bases not matched to a gene: 2. Germline CDR1 reads KGHSH; CDR2 reads LQKENI. CDR3 length: 15 amino acids.

This chain joins TRBV19 and TRBJ1-5; D unclear. The CDR3 loop spans 12 amino acids. Per the germline V gene, CDR1 is LNHDA and CDR2 is SQIVND (reference sequence). Trimming pared 11 bases from V and 7 bases from J, leaving 15 bases between. The CDR3 loop is CAPTDRAQPQHF. In DNA form, the CDR3 reads TGTGCCCCAACGGATAGGGCCCAGCCCCAGCATTTT.

This chain connects TRBV15 to TRBJ2-5; D gene unclear. CDR1 and CDR2 (germline): LNHNV, YYDKDF (reference sequence). V was clipped by 6 bases and J by 3 bases, with 14 bases between them. The CDR3 covers 14 residues. In nucleotides, the CDR3 is TGTGCCACCAGAAGGACGCGAGGTAAAGAGACCCAGTACTTC. It is translated as CATRRTRGKETQYF.

The J gene is TRBJ2-7, the V gene TRBV10-2; 9 bases line up with TRBD1. Germline assignment: CDR1 WSHSY and CDR2 SAAADI. The CDR3 runs 16 residues. Germline trimming cut 2 bases from V and 2 bases from J; bases unmatched to any gene: 7. The CDR3: CASSEGQGRVPYEQYF. The CDR3 coding sequence is TGCGCCAGCAGTGAGGGACAGGGGAGGGTTCCCTACGAGCAGTACTTC.

This rearrangement joins TRBV30 to TRBJ1-1, with D uncertain. The CDR3 is 13 residues long. Germline lookup yields CDR1 GTSNPN and CDR2 SVGIG (reference sequence). Trimming stripped 2 bases from V and 1 base from J, with 8 bases between. Here the CDR3 DNA reads TGTGCCTGGAGTAGGCAGGAGAACACTGAAGCTTTCTTT. It is translated as CAWSRQENTEAFF.

This clone appeared a few times. The genes are TRBV2 and TRBJ2-4; no clear D. Germline assignment: CDR1 SNHLY and CDR2 FYNNEI. CDR3 length: 13 residues. Trimming cost V 2 bases and J 3 bases, with 5 bases left between them. The CDR3 DNA is TGTGCCAGCAGTGAACCCTTCAAAAACATTCAGTACTTC. It specifies CASSEPFKNIQYF. The whole variable domain, remainder taken from reference TRBV2 and TRBJ2-4, is EPEVTQTPSHQVTQMGQEVILRCVPISNHLYFYWYRQILGQKVEFLVSFYNNEISEKSEIFDDQFSVERPDGSNFTLKIRSTKLEDSAMYFCASSEPFKNIQYFGAGTRLSVL.